This TCR beta chain is drawn from a study of shared clonotypes between healthy human individuals. Trimming cost V 0 bases and J 1 base, with 13 bases left between them. Looked up from germline, CDR1 is SGHRS and CDR2 is YFSETQ. CDR3 size: 16 residues. Profiled with immunoSEQ multiplex PCR; TCRdb holds only in-frame clones, not every one. This sample has around 2.1 million clones, with about 93% found just once. Naive CD8 cells comprised CD45RO-negative, CCR7-positively selected cells, excluding terminally differentiated effector memory CD45RA+ cells. This receptor was obtained from a man between 18 and 35 years old in good health. Some clones in this sample may be carry-over from other donors' samples. Material: naive CD8+ T cells from PBMCs. The genes are TRBV5-1 and TRBJ1-1; D possibly corresponds to TRBD1 (5 bases). The CDR3 is CASSLGPNRRNTEAFF. Written as DNA, the CDR3 is TGCGCCAGCAGCTTGGGTCCGAACAGGCGGAACACTGAAGCTTTCTTT.